This is a list of T cell receptor beta chains from one sample in a study of glioma-infiltrating T cells after dendritic cell vaccination. Clones were sequenced by immunoSEQ multiplex PCR, and TCRdb holds only the in-frame ones, with some missing. This sample has 35,000 to 40,000 clones; roughly four fifths occur once, and the top ten carry 7.8%. The sequences come from blood, collected before dendritic cell vaccination. The receptors here all came from a human donor with glioblastoma. The CDR3 runs from the conserved cysteine through the conserved F or W. The order of the fields is V gene, J gene, clone size, D gene, CDR3 DNA, CDR3 protein. A D gene is named only where the DNA matches it firmly. The size of a clone is reported for some rows only, either as once, few or many, or as a class for expanded clones.

TRBV5-1	TRBJ1-4	.	.	TGCGCCAGCAGCTTGGTCGCAGGGGAGGGTGAAAAACTGTTTTTT	CASSLVAGEGEKLFF
TRBV19	TRBJ2-3	.	.	TGTGCCAGTAGTATAAAGGGGCAGGCAACGCAGTATTTT	CASSIKGQATQYF
TRBV29-1	TRBJ2-6	few	.	TGCAGCGTGACAGACAAGTCTGGGGCCAACGTCCTGACTTTC	CSVTDKSGANVLTF
TRBV27	TRBJ1-1	.	TRBD1	TGTGCCAGCAGGACAGGGGATACGAACACTGAAGCTTTCTTT	CASRTGDTNTEAFF
TRBV19	TRBJ1-4	few	.	TGTGCCAGTAGTATAGAGGTGGAGGCTGAAAAACTGTTTTTT	CASSIEVEAEKLFF
TRBV7-8	TRBJ2-7	.	.	TGTGCCAGCAGCTCGGTGTCCTACGAGCAGTACTTC	CASSSVSYEQYF
TRBV30	TRBJ1-1	.	.	TGTGCCTGGACTACAGGGTACAACACTGAAGCTTTCTTT	CAWTTGYNTEAFF
TRBV7-9	TRBJ2-5	.	TRBD2	TGTGCCAGCCGTACTAGCGGGGGGTCAGAGACCCAGTACTTC	CASRTSGGSETQYF
TRBV15	TRBJ1-1	.	.	TGTGCCACACGACAGGACATGAACACTGAAGCTTTCTTT	CATRQDMNTEAFF
TRBV11-2	TRBJ1-6	.	TRBD1	TGTGCCAGCAGCCGGGCCGGGACAGGGATCGTCGATTCACCCCTCCACTTT	CASSRAGTGIVDSPLHF
TRBV19	TRBJ2-3	.	.	TGTGCCAGTAGTATAGCCCGGGACTCGTATAGCACAGATACGCAGTATTTT	CASSIARDSYSTDTQYF
TRBV19	TRBJ1-1	.	.	TGTGCCAGTGCTCGAGGTAGGAACACTGAAGCTTTCTTT	CASARGRNTEAFF
TRBV7-2	TRBJ1-4	.	TRBD1	TGTGCCAGCAGCTTAGCCCCGGGACAGGGCGGTGAAAAACTGTTTTTT	CASSLAPGQGGEKLFF
TRBV4-3	TRBJ1-1	once	.	TGCGCCAGCAGCCGAGAGGGCATGAACACTGAAGCTTTCTTT	CASSREGMNTEAFF
TRBV6-5	TRBJ1-1	.	.	TGTGCCAGCCCAAGGCGGCACCCAGAGGCTTTCTTT	CASPRRHPEAFF
TRBV10-3	TRBJ2-3	.	.	TGTGCCATCCAATGGGGGCAGGGCACAGATACGCAGTATTTT	CAIQWGQGTDTQYF
TRBV7-2	TRBJ2-1	.	.	TGTGCCAGCAGCCCGCGGGACCGCCTGTTGGAGCAGTTCTTC	CASSPRDRLLEQFF
TRBV5-1	TRBJ2-5	.	TRBD2	TGCGCCAGCAGCTGGACTAGCGGGGGCCTTGGGGAGACCCAGTACTTC	CASSWTSGGLGETQYF